This T cell receptor beta chain is drawn from a study of T cell responses to AZD1222 COVID-19 vaccine (dated by TCRdb to the early 2020s). Context from the whole study: TCR sequencing covered fewer than 250 trial participants: roughly 200 given two doses of AZD1222 and 26 given two doses of MenACWY control vaccine. Trial participants were enrolled by age into subgroups of 18-55, 56-69 and 70-plus years, and around 150, 28 and 57 TCR-sequenced participants, respectively, were included in these subgroups.

General study outcomes and caveats: Participants were mostly white British, with more females than males. The authors suggested clonal diversity may have been underestimated. Because no day 14 peak-response samples were available, the repertoires could be characterized only after the peak T cell response. In the small 56-69-year group, the increase in depth fell short of significance, most likely because of low power. After two AZD1222 doses, both the breadth and the depth of spike-specific TCRs were significantly higher than at day 0 and than in MenACWY recipients. Nearly half of unique spike-specific TCRs reportedly recognized epitopes outside regions mutated in the B.1.351 and B.1.1.7 variants. Conclusions about previously exposed vaccinees are limited because only a handful of AZD1222 recipients were SARS-CoV-2 seropositive at baseline. Vaccine-associated CD4 TCRs spanned the whole spike protein, with dominant responses in regions 160-218 and 743-854.

The germline V gene gives CDR1 as SGHRS and CDR2 as YFSETQ. V has 0 bases trimmed and J has 2 bases trimmed; junction bases matching no gene number 8. From the cysteine up to the phenylalanine, the CDR3 has a length of 19 residues. Here the CDR3 DNA is all that survives: 57 bases in frame from base 1. The CDR3 regions of human TCRbeta chains were analyzed by immunosequencing. The authors' analysis ran thus. TCRs in the repertoires were compared against a reference library of SARS-CoV-2-specific TCRs that had been generated with the MIRA antigen-specificity platform. Breadth meant the fraction of unique TCRs that were SARS-CoV-2-associated, whereas depth meant the fraction of total T cells that were SARS-CoV-2-associated. Using the MIRA data, each spike-specific TCR was mapped to the spike region that the TCR reacts to and placed in a CD4 or CD8 class. Log10-transformed breadth and depth values were compared by one-way ANOVA with Sidak's multiple comparisons tests. TCRdb took over this immuneACCESS table, retaining in-frame rearrangements with V and J assigned. Such tables are incomplete; in checked studies, under half of the missing clones stem from an unresolved V gene, and the remainder is unexplained. V and J calls and clone size are given by that table; D and trimming were obtained from the DNA. Across this sample there are 170,000 or so clones, with 90% to 95% seen only once. The top ten clonotypes cover about 1% of the sample.

This specimen's time point label, interpreted: about 28 days (+/-7) after the second vaccine dose. What the treatment or condition label conveys for this sample: meningococcal conjugate vaccine given as trial control. The vaccinee samples were drawn from two UK trials, COV001 and COV002, one of which was a single-blind randomized controlled phase 2/3 trial testing AZD1222 (ChAdOx1 nCoV-19) in healthy adults. For TCRbeta chain sequencing, PBMC samples were collected from trial participants at day 0 and at day 28 after the second dose. Of note for this clone: Its target antigen remains unknown. No base quality values were provided; no much bigger clone lies one nucleotide off.

Sequencing was performed on peripheral blood, taken 28 days after the second dose of the MenACWY control vaccine. The chain is encoded by TRBV5-1 joined to TRBJ2-3, with 14 bases in between that match TRBD2. The receptor comes from an adult who received the MenACWY meningococcal vaccine as a control. The nucleotide sequence is given as TGCGCCAGCAGCTTGGGACTAGCGGGGGGGCGAAGTACCACAGATACGCAGTATTTT. The translation is CASSLGLAGGRSTTDTQYF.